This note documents a single TCR beta chain sequence. Its antigen is currently unknown. The data were taken from a study of CD8 T cells in ankylosing spondylitis. Regarding the study as a whole: From matched ankylosing spondylitis synovial fluid, disease-linked clones were reportedly recovered at significantly enriched levels. Prior literature has documented some motif variants in synovial fluid and blood from reactive arthritis. The authors found the disease-linked clones to be CD8+ and relatively rare in peripheral blood. For ankylosing spondylitis blood, a TCR beta motif of eight or nine highly homologous variants appeared characteristic.

Construction of TCR beta libraries was performed using quantitative 5'-RACE with molecular barcodes. A single record per CDR3 protein comes from TCRdb applying MiXCR to the 5' RACE reads. The sample yields a few hundred thousand distinct CDR3 sequences, about 16% seen once. Trimming took off 2 bases at V and 5 bases at J, with 13 bases between the two ends. This CDR3 is built from 14 residues. Germline V gives CDR1 SEHNR, CDR2 FQNEAQ (reference sequence). This clonotype originated in a male donor with ankylosing spondylitis. The J gene is TRBJ2-7, the V gene TRBV7-9; D is unresolved. Source material: blood, either unsorted or a sorted T cell fraction (not recorded which). As DNA, the CDR3 is TGTGCCAGCAGCTTACTGCTCCCCGGGCACGAGCAGTACTTC. This gives the protein CASSLLLPGHEQYF.